These 12 T cell receptor beta chains were sequenced from one sample in a study of human T cells and chemical hapten exposure. TCRdb reprocessed the RACE reads via MiXCR and lists one record per CDR3 protein. The profile shows 35,000 to 50,000 distinct CDR3 sequences, around 4% of them singletons. Time point specified: healthy volunteer bleed at 6 weeks. The authors' total RNA extraction used unfractionated whole blood. The sample comprised whole blood. The receptors here all came from a human donor in good health. Some clones in this sample may be carry-over from other donors' samples.

This clonotype was seen more than once but under ten times. The chain carries TRBV28 and TRBJ1-5; tentatively, D is TRBD1 (5 bases). The CDR3 runs to 12 residues. Trimming left V 5 bases short and J 7 bases short, with 9 bases between. In germline, CDR1 is MDHEN, CDR2 SYDVKM. The CDR3 here is CASSRQFQPQHF. The CDR3 DNA reads as TGTGCCAGCAGTCGACAGTTCCAGCCCCAGCATTTT.

The chain recombines TRBV20-1 with TRBJ2-7; 10 positions agree with TRBD2. Germline lookup yields CDR1 DFQATT and CDR2 SNEGSKA (reference sequence). The length of the CDR3 is 14 residues. V was pared by 5 bases and J by 4 bases, with 8 bases of the junction left unmatched. CDR3 nucleotides: TGCAGTGCTCCCCAGCGGGAGGGCCTTTACGAGCAGTACTTC. Translated: CSAPQREGLYEQYF.

This clonotype came up many times. J is TRBJ2-7 and V is TRBV28, with D hard to call. CDR3 length: 13 residues. Germline V gene lookup returns CDR1 MDHEN and CDR2 SYDVKM. Trimming shortened V by 3 bases and J by 3 bases, and 9 bases separated the two germline ends. CDR3 in amino acids: CASSFERFYEQYF. In DNA form, the CDR3 reads TGTGCCAGCAGTTTTGAGAGATTCTACGAGCAGTACTTC.

This clonotype was picked up a small number of times. CDR3 sequence reads: CASSVTDLYGYTF. In DNA, the CDR3 is TGTGCCAGCAGTGTGACAGACCTGTATGGCTACACCTTC. The J gene is TRBJ1-2, the V gene TRBV9; tentative D call: TRBD1 (5 bases). The CDR3 contains 13 residues. Germline V gives CDR1 SGDLS, CDR2 YYNGEE. Trimming removed 5 bases at V and 5 bases at J, with 13 bases between.

Many counts were recorded for this clonotype. The chain joins TRBV6-2 or TRBV6-3 to TRBJ2-5; maybe TRBD2 (6 bases). Deletions cut 6 bases from V and 1 base from J, with 12 bases between. The CDR3 has 14 amino acids. Looked up from germline, CDR1 is MNHEY and CDR2 is SVGEGT. DNA of the CDR3: TGTGCCAGCAGAGGGGCGGGGTTCCAAGAGACCCAGTACTTC. Translating it yields CASRGAGFQETQYF.

This clonotype came up many times. The chain couples TRBV6-1 to TRBJ1-5; no clear D. V shed 1 base and J shed 1 base, with 11 bases lying between them. The CDR3 runs to 16 residues. Looked up from germline, CDR1 is MNHNS and CDR2 is SASEGT. The CDR3 region is CASSEGRPWSNQPQHF. The DNA of the CDR3 is TGTGCCAGCAGTGAAGGTAGACCCTGGAGCAATCAGCCCCAGCATTTT.

The rearrangement links TRBV27 to TRBJ1-6; D remains ambiguous. This CDR3 region has 15 residues. Trimming stripped 6 bases from V and 7 bases from J, with 16 bases between. Germline assignment: CDR1 MNHEY and CDR2 SMNVEV (reference sequence). The chain's CDR3 is CASRREGTTNSPLHF. Written as DNA, the CDR3 is TGTGCCAGCAGGCGAGAGGGCACTACAAATTCACCCCTCCACTTT.

This clonotype is classed as medium-sized (0.01 to 0.1%). The chain uses TRBV28 and TRBJ2-7, with 10 bases that match TRBD1. V was pared by 4 bases and J by 7 bases, with 13 bases of the junction left unmatched. The CDR3 totals 16 residues. CDR1 is MDHEN, CDR2 SYDVKM, per germline. The CDR3 bases are TGTGCCAGCAGTTCGACGGGGACAGGGGCCCCGTTTGAGCAGTACTTC. Translation gives CASSSTGTGAPFEQYF.

This clonotype appeared many times. The J gene is TRBJ2-7, the V gene TRBV27; 10 bases align to TRBD1. This CDR3 comprises 18 residues. Germline V lookup: CDR1 MNHEY, CDR2 SMNVEV (reference sequence). The V segment lost 4 bases and the J segment 2 bases; nucleotides outside the gene matches: 14. CDR3 bases: TGTGCCAGCAGTTCTAGGGGACAGGGGACAGCTGGAGCCTACGAGCAGTACTTC. This translates into CASSSRGQGTAGAYEQYF.

The chain links TRBV11-2 to TRBJ1-3; no definite D call. The CDR3 loop spans 12 amino acids. V was shortened by 2 bases and J by 3 bases, with 2 bases between the two germline ends. Germline V CDR1 and CDR2: SGHAT, FQNNGV. CDR3 loop: CASSLYGNTIYF. CDR3 in DNA: TGTGCCAGCAGCTTATATGGAAACACCATATATTTT.

This clonotype showed up many times. The rearrangement uses TRBV29-1 and TRBJ2-7; D is unclear. The CDR3 sequence is 17 residues long. Germline values: CDR1 SQVTM, CDR2 ANQGSEA. V shed 6 bases and J shed 3 bases, with 27 bases lying between them. The CDR3 sequence is CSVRIPTRNGVLYEQYF. CDR3 DNA: TGCAGCGTCCGAATCCCAACTCGTAATGGAGTACTCTACGAGCAGTACTTC.

This sequence joins TRBV6-5 and TRBJ1-2; D perhaps matches TRBD1 (6 bases). With 6 bases removed from V and 5 bases from J, the gap between germline ends came to 10 bases. Per the germline V gene, CDR1 is MNHEY and CDR2 is SVGAGI. CDR3 length: 12 amino acids. The CDR3 protein is CASRRTAYGYTF. DNA for the CDR3: TGTGCCAGCAGAAGGACAGCTTATGGCTACACCTTC.